This T cell receptor (beta chain) is from a study of cytomegalovirus exposure and HLA in healthy donors. General observations from the study: Researchers reported in a later analysis that a missense DCLRE1C variant was tied to TCR beta V- and J-gene trimming.

60 Vbeta and 13 Jbeta primers were used in PCR. Sequencing used immunoSEQ multiplex PCR; TCRdb keeps in-frame clones, though not all of them. The data show about 120,000 clones, over 60% seen once. On this clone: Its antigen is undetermined.

The CDR3 is 13 amino acids. V was pared by 1 base and J by 6 bases, with 9 bases between. Germline values: CDR1 SNHLY, CDR2 FYNNEI. J is TRBJ1-2 and V is TRBV2; TRBD1 is a possible D gene (6 bases). This TCR was sampled from a female donor in good health and CMV-seronegative. The sample taken for sequencing was PBMCs. In DNA, the CDR3 is TGTGCCAGCAGTGAAGAACAGGGTCATGGCTACACCTTC. Translation: CASSEEQGHGYTF.